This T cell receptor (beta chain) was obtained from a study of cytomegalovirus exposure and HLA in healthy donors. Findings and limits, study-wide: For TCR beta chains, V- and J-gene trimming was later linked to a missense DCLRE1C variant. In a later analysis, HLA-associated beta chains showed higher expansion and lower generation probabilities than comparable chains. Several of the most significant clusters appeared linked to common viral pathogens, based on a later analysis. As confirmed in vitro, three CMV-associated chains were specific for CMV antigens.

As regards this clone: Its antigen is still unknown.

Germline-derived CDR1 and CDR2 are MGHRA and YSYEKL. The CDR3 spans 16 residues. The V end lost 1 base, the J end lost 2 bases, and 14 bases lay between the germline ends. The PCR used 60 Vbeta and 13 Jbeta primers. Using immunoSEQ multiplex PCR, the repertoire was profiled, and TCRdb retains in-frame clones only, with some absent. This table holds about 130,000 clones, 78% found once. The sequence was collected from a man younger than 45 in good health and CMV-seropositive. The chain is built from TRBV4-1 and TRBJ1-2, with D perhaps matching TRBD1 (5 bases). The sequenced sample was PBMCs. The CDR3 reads CASSQAWGDPNYGYTF. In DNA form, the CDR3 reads TGCGCCAGCAGCCAAGCGTGGGGGGACCCAAACTATGGCTACACCTTC.